The clone carrying this T cell receptor (beta chain) showed up just once. Clones were sequenced by immunoSEQ multiplex PCR, and TCRdb holds only the in-frame ones, with some missing. Of 110,000 or so clones in the sample, just over 90% were seen once. CDR1 SGHDT and CDR2 YYEEEE come from the germline V gene. The CDR3 loop spans 15 amino acids. V gave up 2 bases and J gave up 2 bases; unmatched junction bases: 3. This entry belongs to a study of siplizumab effects on memory and regulatory T cells. The source is a human donor in good health. The sequenced material came from non-Treg CD4+ T cells sorted from blood. The chain combines TRBV5-6 with TRBJ2-2, with 7 bases lining up with TRBD1. The CDR3 loop is CASSFYRGNTGELFF. CDR3 coding DNA: TGTGCCAGCAGCTTCTACAGGGGAAACACCGGGGAGCTGTTTTTT.